The text below deals with one TCR beta chain. Its target antigen remains unknown. Base qualities are not provided; no much larger clone lies one nucleotide away. Its CDR3 holds 19 amino acids, cysteine through phenylalanine. Solely the CDR3 DNA is kept, with 57 bases framed from the first base. The germline V gene encodes CDR1 SGHVS and CDR2 FNYEAQ. The junction shows trimming of 1 base on V and 2 bases on J, plus 23 bases between the germline ends. This specimen comes from a study of OX40 agonist ivuxolimab in advanced cancers. With respect to the entire study: The costimulatory receptor OX40 (CD134) was targeted by ivuxolimab, a fully human IgG2 agonistic monoclonal antibody. Intravenous ivuxolimab was administered to patients every 2 weeks at six dose levels: 0.01, 0.1, 0.3, 1.5, 3 and 10 mg/kg. Among the approximately 50 dose-escalation patients, roughly 20 had hepatocellular carcinoma, roughly 15 melanoma, 9 renal cell carcinoma and 9 head and neck cancer. The dose-escalation cohort was about 83% male with a mean age of 60 years, ranging from roughly 20 to 85. Prior anti-PD-1, anti-PD-L1 or anti-CTLA-4 therapy was permitted, and checkpoint inhibitors had been received by roughly 40% of dose-escalation patients. Partial responses occurred in three dose-escalation patients: two with cutaneous melanoma and one with hepatocellular carcinoma. The point of sequencing TCRbeta in the periphery was to test whether ivuxolimab changed TCR sequence diversity and drove clonal T-cell expansion. The monotherapy dose-escalation portion (N of about 49 patients) of the phase I ivuxolimab trial is reported in the paper. Here is what the overall study found, with its caveats: After ivuxolimab, expanded clones were on average more numerous among CD8+ T cells than among CD4+ T cells. Low levels of normalized T-cell clonal expansion were also seen in some patients who did not respond. In the 0.1-3.0 mg/kg groups, partial responders had among the lowest normalized peripheral clonal expansion, particularly in CD8+ T cells. The antigen specificity of the peripheral T cells that underwent clonal expansion was not determined. At doses of 0.1 to 3.0 mg/kg, clonal expansion of both CD4+ and CD8+ T cells in blood was seen between baseline and week 6.

Genomic DNA was extracted from sorted cells for sequencing of the TCRbeta CDR3 region. The immunoSEQ Assay was used to sequence the TCRbeta CDR3 regions. Imported from immuneACCESS, the table was reduced by TCRdb to in-frame sequences with V and J called. These copies leave out some clones; in studies compared against another copy, an unresolved V gene accounts for under half, and the cause of the remainder is not known. The sample data list 60,000 or so clones, and about 90% of these were observed just once. The ten largest clones represent over 5% of the sample. Patients with autoimmune disease history or receiving systemic immunosuppression were excluded from the trial. In every dose cohort, peripheral blood was drawn for TCR sequencing at baseline, cycle 4 day 1, and cycle 7 day 1. Samples were obtained from an open-label, multicenter, first-in-human phase I dose-escalation trial of ivuxolimab. Adults with locally advanced or metastatic head and neck squamous cell, hepatocellular, melanoma or renal cell carcinoma were enrolled in the trial. Before TCR sequencing, CD4+ T cells and CD8+ T cells were sorted from peripheral blood as separate populations.

The rearranged segments are TRBV7-6 and TRBJ2-5, with no reliable assignment of the D segment. The material sequenced was CD4+ or CD8+ T cells sorted from blood, taken in a trial of the OX40 agonist ivuxolimab. This receptor was taken from an adult with an advanced solid tumor such as melanoma, head and neck, liver or kidney cancer. At the DNA level, the sequence is TGTGCCAGCAGCTTAGATCCCCCCCGAGTCCTAAGAGAACAAGAGACCCAGTACTTC. Translated, it reads CASSLDPPRVLREQETQYF.